This TCR beta chain was captured by sequencing in a study of blood T cell repertoires in COVID-19 (dated by TCRdb to about 2020). In the study overall: The collaborator samples originated in the United States, Italy and Spain and spanned the acute and convalescent phases of COVID-19. The prospective study material was composed of cDNA or gDNA derived from T cells, B-cell-depleted T cells, or PBMCs. Subjects who had been exposed to COVID-19, were actively infected with it, or had recovered from it provided the deeply sampled blood TCRbeta repertoires that made up the dataset. The repertoires were made available in a free public database intended to serve as a resource for research on the immune response to SARS-CoV-2. Samples came from the ongoing ImmuneRACE study (first 160 participants) plus 1,254 subjects from 6 global collaborators. The sample metadata nearly always contained a de-identified subject ID, COVID-19 status, age in years and sex. HLA class I and class II types, where available, came from metadata supplied by the sample provider rather than from assay-based typing. Overall study outcomes, separate from this receptor: How much clinical and demographic metadata was included differed by source and by participant, and the metadata was provided uncurated.

The immunoSEQ Assay, a bias-controlled multiplex PCR, was used to amplify TCRbeta CDR3 regions from genomic DNA. Under the source paper's analysis protocol: Within the assay, amplification of reference gene primers was used to estimate how many nucleated cells each sample contained. To quantify the absolute abundance of each unique TCRbeta CDR3 rearrangement, sequence reads were collapsed and filtered. For each sample, productive Simpson clonality was calculated as the square root of Simpson's diversity index over productive rearrangements. TCRdb took this table from immuneACCESS and kept in-frame rearrangements with V and J called. Such tables lack part of the clones; where checked against another copy, unresolved V genes explain under half of the gap, and the rest is unexplained. That table supplies the V and J calls and clone size; D and trimming were determined from the DNA. The sample table contains nearly 60,000 clones; only one count was recorded for 85% to 90% of them. The ten largest clones represent roughly 4.8% of the sample.

Note on this clone: The specificity of this receptor is unknown. No much larger clone is present one base from it, and per-base qualities are unavailable.

CDR1 and CDR2, per the germline V gene (reference sequence), are SGHNT and YYREEE. Reading from cysteine to phenylalanine, the CDR3 counts 12 amino acids. Just CDR3 DNA is preserved here, 36 bases in frame from base 1. At the junction V is shortened by 1 base and J by 5 bases, with 4 bases in between. Collaborating institutions collected whole blood in K2EDTA tubes following their own protocols. Collaborator samples were shipped for TCRbeta analysis as frozen whole blood, isolated PBMCs, or DNA extracted from either sample type. The chain uses TRBV5-4 and TRBJ1-5, with no confidently assigned D gene. Sequenced input: peripheral blood. This TCR derives from a man aged 35-49 years with active COVID-19. The bases are TGTGCCAGCAGCTTGCCGGATCAGCCCCAGCATTTT. It specifies CASSLPDQPQHF.